The rows below give T cell receptor beta chains drawn from one sample of a study of shared clonotypes between healthy human individuals. Only in-frame clones appear in the TCRdb table, and some are missing; sequencing was by immunoSEQ multiplex PCR. The sample holds millions of clones, 93% seen once. Material: naive CD4+ T cells from PBMCs. The receptor set was obtained from a man aged 18 to 35 in good health. Some clones in this sample may be carry-over from other donors' samples. Both conserved end residues are part of each CDR3. A D gene is named only where the DNA matches it firmly. Size values are once, few and many counts, or a class for expanded clones, and some rows have none.

V gene,D gene,clone size,J gene,CDR3 DNA,CDR3 protein
TRBV7-2,TRBD1,once,TRBJ2-1,TGTGCCAGCACCCCCGGGACAGGGGGGATGTATGAGCAGTTCTTC,CASTPGTGGMYEQFF
TRBV20-1,-,few,TRBJ1-1,TGCAGGGCGACTGGGAACACTGAAGCTTTCTTT,CRATGNTEAFF
TRBV4-2,TRBD2,-,TRBJ2-7,TGTGCCAGCAGCCAGATATTTAGCGGGAGGTCGACCTACGAGCAGTACTTC,CASSQIFSGRSTYEQYF
TRBV7-9,-,-,TRBJ1-1,TGTGCCAGCAGCTTAACCCCCCGTACAGGGAACACTGAAGCTTTCTTT,CASSLTPRTGNTEAFF
TRBV27,TRBD2,-,TRBJ2-1,TGTGCCAGCAGTTTTACTAGCGGGAGTGGTTCCTACAATGAGCAGTTCTTC,CASSFTSGSGSYNEQFF
TRBV18,-,-,TRBJ2-3,TGTGCCAGCTCACCCACTATTTTTAAGGGGGCAGATACGCAGTATTTT,CASSPTIFKGADTQYF
TRBV6-1,TRBD2,-,TRBJ2-3,TGTGCCAGCAGTGAACTTAGCGGGAGTGCGACAGATACGCAGTATTTT,CASSELSGSATDTQYF
TRBV6-1,-,-,TRBJ1-1,TGTGCCAGCAGTGTCGGGGGGTGGGGCACTGAAGCTTTCTTT,CASSVGGWGTEAFF
TRBV27,-,-,TRBJ1-2,TGTGCCAGCAGTTTAAACCTACAGGCTCGCTACACCTTC,CASSLNLQARYTF
TRBV20-1,-,few,TRBJ1-1,TGCAGTGCTAACAGGAACTTTGAAGCTTTCTTT,CSANRNFEAFF
TRBV4-2,-,-,TRBJ2-7,TGTGCCAGCAGTCAAGCGGCCGGGACCGACTACGAGCAGTACTTC,CASSQAAGTDYEQYF
TRBV28,-,-,TRBJ2-6,TGTGCCAGCAGCCCGTGGGGGTCTGGGGCCAACGTCCTGACTTTC,CASSPWGSGANVLTF
TRBV27,-,-,TRBJ2-7,TGTGCCAGCAGTGTCTTTGGGGGTATGGCCTACGAGCAGTACTTC,CASSVFGGMAYEQYF
TRBV11-3,-,few,TRBJ1-1,TGTGCCAGCAGCCCCAACAGCGCTATAGGCGCTTTCTTT,CASSPNSAIGAFF
TRBV2,-,once,TRBJ2-1,TGTGCCAGCAGTGCCTACCGGGAGCAGTTCTTC,CASSAYREQFF
TRBV7-2,-,-,TRBJ1-4,TGTGCCAGCAGCTTAGCACCCAGGGAAGGGGCCGAAAAACTGTTTTTT,CASSLAPREGAEKLFF
TRBV28,-,-,TRBJ2-7,TGTGCCAGCAGTTTTCACGACGAGCAGTACTTC,CASSFHDEQYF
TRBV10-3,TRBD1,-,TRBJ1-2,TGTGCCATCACTGGGGACAGGGATTTCGGGGGCTACACCTTC,CAITGDRDFGGYTF
TRBV12-5,-,-,TRBJ2-3,TGTGCTAGTGGGTACGGAGGACAAAGCACAGATACGCAGTATTTT,CASGYGGQSTDTQYF
TRBV5-1,-,-,TRBJ2-7,TGCGCCAGCAGCCATATAGACAGGGGGCGGCTAGCGGGAGCAAACGAGCAGTACTTC,CASSHIDRGRLAGANEQYF
TRBV28,-,once,TRBJ1-5,TGTGCCAGCAGTCGAATGGTGATGGGGGGGAGCAATCAGCCCCAGCATTTT,CASSRMVMGGSNQPQHF
TRBV7-2,-,once,TRBJ1-1,TGTGCCAGCAGCTTATCGCAGGGAGGAACTGAAGCTTTCTTT,CASSLSQGGTEAFF
TRBV15,-,-,TRBJ2-7,TGTGCCACCAGCAGAGATACTTCGGGCGACGAGCAGTACTTC,CATSRDTSGDEQYF
TRBV6-1,-,-,TRBJ2-7,TGTGCCAGCTCCGGGTCCCCCTACGAGCAGTACTTC,CASSGSPYEQYF
TRBV6-5,TRBD2,-,TRBJ2-7,TGTGCCAGCAGCCTACCCTTAGCGGGACCCGGCGAGCAGTACTTC,CASSLPLAGPGEQYF
TRBV28,-,-,TRBJ1-5,TGTGCCAGCAGCTCCCATGAGCCCCAGCATTTT,CASSSHEPQHF
TRBV28,-,once,TRBJ1-2,TGTGCCAGCAGTCCACGGGGGGGGTTGGGTGCCTATGGCTACACCTTC,CASSPRGGLGAYGYTF
TRBV6-4,TRBD2,-,TRBJ2-1,TGTGCCAGCTCCCGGCGGGAGGCCTACAATGAGCAGTTCTTC,CASSRREAYNEQFF
TRBV7-2,-,-,TRBJ1-1,TGTGCCAGCAGCTTAGCGACCGGTGGAGGCACTGAAGCTTTCTTT,CASSLATGGGTEAFF
TRBV11-2,TRBD1,-,TRBJ1-1,TGTGCCAGCAGCTTAACCCCCGGGACAGGGAACACTGAAGCTTTCTTT,CASSLTPGTGNTEAFF
TRBV28,TRBD1,-,TRBJ1-2,TGTGCCAGCACGCAAGCAGGGACAGGGGCCTTCATTGGCTACACCTTC,CASTQAGTGAFIGYTF
TRBV7-2,TRBD1,-,TRBJ1-1,TGTGCCAGCAGCCAGGCCGGGACAGTCTTGAACACTGAAGCTTTCTTT,CASSQAGTVLNTEAFF
TRBV21-1,-,few,TRBJ1-1,TGTGCCAGCAGTTGTGGACCCGGAGCTTTCTTT,CASSCGPGAFF
TRBV9,TRBD2,-,TRBJ2-3,TGTGCCAGCAGCGTAGGACTAGCGGGCTTAGCAGATACGCAGTATTTT,CASSVGLAGLADTQYF
TRBV15,-,-,TRBJ2-7,TGTGCCACCAGCAGAGGGATATCATCCGAGCAGTACTTC,CATSRGISSEQYF
TRBV15,-,-,TRBJ2-2,TGTGCCACCAGCAGAGGAGGGGCGAACACCGGGGAGCTGTTTTTT,CATSRGGANTGELFF
TRBV10-3,-,-,TRBJ2-7,TGTGCCATCAGTCCTCTCAGCGGGCAAGTAGGCGAGCAGTACTTC,CAISPLSGQVGEQYF
TRBV18,-,-,TRBJ2-2,TGTGCCAGCTCACCGCAGATACCGGATGGGGAGCTGTTTTTT,CASSPQIPDGELFF
TRBV6-5,-,-,TRBJ2-2,TGTGCCAGCAGTTATTACCGGACCGGGGAGCTGTTTTTT,CASSYYRTGELFF
TRBV30,TRBD2,-,TRBJ2-1,TGTGCCTGGAGTGTAGGGGCACTAGCGGGAGGTCAGGATGAGCAGTTCTTC,CAWSVGALAGGQDEQFF
TRBV9,-,-,TRBJ2-3,TGTGCCAGCAGCTTAGGGCGGTCGGGCACAGATACGCAGTATTTT,CASSLGRSGTDTQYF